These 5 T cell receptor beta chains came from one sample sequenced in a study of metastatic and nonmetastatic thyroid tumors. Using MiXCR, TCRdb re-called clones from the PCR reads. The sample lists about 25,000 clones, roughly 20% occurring once. Treatment of any kind had been given to no patient before thyroid surgery. Material for sequencing was blood. These receptors were obtained from a male donor with papillary thyroid cancer or a benign thyroid nodule (not recorded which). Some clones in this sample may be carry-over from other donors' samples.

This clone was recorded many times. The DNA of the CDR3 is TGTGCCAGCTTGCGAGGGAGGGGCAGTTACGAGCAGTACTTC. Its translation is CASLRGRGSYEQYF. The rearrangement links TRBV11-2 to TRBJ2-7; 7 nucleotides match TRBD2. The CDR3 length is 14 residues. In germline, CDR1 is SGHAT, CDR2 FQNNGV. Trimming removed 8 bases from V and 4 bases from J; junction bases left unmatched: 11. Using reference TRBV11-2 and TRBJ2-7 for the parts outside the CDR3, the full variable domain is EAGVAQSPRYKIIEKRQSVAFWCNPISGHATLYWYQQILGQGPKLLIQFQNNGVVDDSQLPKDRFSAERLKGVDSTLKIQPAKLEDSAVYLCASLRGRGSYEQYFGPGTRLTVT.

This clone has more than one count but fewer than ten. This may arise from a read error, as a much more abundant clone is one base away. The rearrangement uses TRBV27 and TRBJ2-2; TRBD2 matches 12 bases. CDR1 is MNHEY and CDR2 is SMNVEV in the germline V gene (reference sequence). The CDR3 sequence is 15 residues long. The CDR3 region has the DNA TGTGCCAGCAGTTTGACTAGCGGGGGCACCTGGGAGCTGTTTTTT. This codes for CASSLTSGGTWELFF.

There are a few counts of this clone. The chain uses TRBV28 and TRBJ1-3; D not resolved. Trimming took 7 bases from V and 0 from J, leaving 16 bases between them. The CDR3 contains 16 residues. The V gene's germline CDR1 is MDHEN and CDR2 SYDVKM. CDR3 DNA: TGTGCCAGCATTTCTTTCCCGGCATTCTCTGGAAACACCATATATTTT. Residues: CASISFPAFSGNTIYF.

This clone was counted a few times. The J gene is TRBJ2-3, the V gene TRBV28; D may be TRBD1 (6 bases). V lost 5 bases and J 2 bases, leaving 17 bases between the germline ends. Per germline, CDR1 MDHEN and CDR2 SYDVKM. This CDR3 is 16 amino acids long. In nucleotides, the CDR3 is TGTGCCAGCAGTGGGGGCCCCGGGGAGATCACAGATACGCAGTATTTT. This translates into CASSGGPGEITDTQYF.

This sequence joins TRBV6-1 and TRBJ2-7, with 12 bases identical to TRBD1. CDR1 is MNHNS and CDR2 is SASEGT in the germline V gene. The CDR3 is 15 residues long. Germline trimming cut 6 bases from V and 4 bases from J; bases unmatched to any gene: 7. The CDR3 DNA sequence: TGTGCCAGCAGACCAGGGACAGGGGGCCCGTACGAGCAGTACTTC. It specifies CASRPGTGGPYEQYF.